Shown below are 14 T cell receptor beta chains from a single sample sequenced in a study of blood T cells in healthy people across ages. A J-beta primer mix and a sample-barcoded 5' primer were used in a second PCR of about 6 to 12 cycles. MiXCR, run by TCRdb on the 5' RACE reads, gives a single entry per CDR3 protein. The table lists roughly 2 million distinct CDR3 sequences, around 48% of them singletons, with over 2% in the top ten. Input material: blood. Source of these receptors: a woman aged 40 to 50 in good health.

The chain employs TRBV7-2 and TRBJ1-6, with D perhaps TRBD1 (5 bases). CDR3 length equals 14 residues. Trimming removed 5 bases from V and 7 bases from J, with 12 bases in between. Germline CDR1 and CDR2: SGHTA and FQGNSA. The CDR3 spells CASSGVGRNSPLHF. CDR3 coding DNA: TGTGCCAGCAGCGGCGTGGGGCGCAATTCACCCCTCCACTTT.

The rearrangement links TRBV6-1 to TRBJ1-5; TRBD1 matches at 7 bases. Germline values: CDR1 MNHNS, CDR2 SASEGT. CDR3 length: 15 residues. The trim removed 7 bases at V and 2 bases at J, leaving 8 bases unmatched. The CDR3 here is CASIPDRRRNQPQHF. The DNA for the CDR3 is TGTGCCAGCATTCCGGACAGGCGACGCAATCAGCCCCAGCATTTT.

This clonotype was recorded many times. The V call is TRBV2, the J call TRBJ2-3; 7 bases are shared with TRBD1. The CDR3 sequence is 16 residues long. V shed 6 bases, J shed 3 bases, and the junction held 12 bases outside the gene matches. In germline, CDR1 is SNHLY, CDR2 FYNNEI. CDR3 bases: TGTGCCAGCAGCTCTCGACAGGGAATCAGGACAGATACGCAGTATTTT. This gives the protein CASSSRQGIRTDTQYF.

A word on this clonotype: This may stem from a read error, because a much larger clone lies one nucleotide away. This chain joins TRBV7-9 and TRBJ2-7; 8 bases align to TRBD1. The V gene's germline CDR1 is SEHNR and CDR2 FQNEAQ (reference sequence). V lost 5 bases and J lost 7; bases outside the gene matches: 7. CDR3 size: 13 residues. CDR3 coding DNA: TGTGCCAGCAGCGTTCCGACAGGGGATGAGCAGTACTTC. Its protein product is CASSVPTGDEQYF.

This chain joins TRBV21-1 and TRBJ2-7; the D call of TRBD1 is as the table states it, not checked on the DNA. TRBV21-1 is tagged as a pseudogene. The CDR3 is 12 residues long. CDR3 sequence (DNA): TGTGCCAGCAGCAAGCCTGGGGGGGAGCAGTACTTC. Protein sequence: CASSKPGGEQYF.

The V gene is TRBV12-3 or TRBV12-4, the J gene TRBJ1-2; 8 nucleotides align to TRBD1. Trimming cost V 3 bases and J 6 bases; bases outside gene matches: 12. This CDR3 has 16 amino acids. CDR3 protein: CASSLGQGARFDGYTF. For the CDR3, the DNA is TGTGCCAGCAGTTTGGGGCAGGGGGCTAGGTTTGATGGCTACACCTTC.

The chain joins TRBV12-3 or TRBV12-4 to TRBJ2-7; 8 nucleotides line up with TRBD1. The J call may be in error: the DNA end matches TRBJ2-5 better. This CDR3 spans 16 amino acids. CDR3: CASSWTGKGGRETQYF. For the CDR3, the DNA is TGTGCCAGCAGCTGGACAGGGAAGGGGGGACGAGAGACCCAGTACTTC.

The CDR3 DNA is TGTGCCAGCAGCTTAGAGCAGGGAATGTACAACTATGGCTACACCTTC. Its protein is CASSLEQGMYNYGYTF. This chain uses TRBV7-2 with TRBJ1-2; D might be TRBD1 (5 bases). This CDR3 is built from 16 residues. Per germline, CDR1 SGHTA and CDR2 FQGNSA. V gave up 1 base and J gave up 2 bases, with 14 bases separating them.

A note on this clonotype: Relative to the germline gene, one junction end is altered; a read error may explain this. The chain uses TRBV5-8 and TRBJ2-7; D is tentatively TRBD1 or TRBD2 (5 bases each). The DNA end is a closer match to TRBJ2-5, so the J assignment may be wrong. This CDR3 contains 13 residues. Germline V gene lookup returns CDR1 SGHTS and CDR2 YDEGEE. The CDR3 sequence: CAGSFSGRETQYF. CDR3 in DNA: TGTGCCGGCAGCTTCTCAGGGAGAGAGACCCAGTACTTC.

V is TRBV18 and J is TRBJ1-2, with 10 bases aligning to TRBD1. The CDR3 is made up of 15 amino acids. Trimming cost V 2 bases and J 6 bases; bases outside gene matches: 6. Per germline, CDR1 KGHSH and CDR2 LQKENI. The DNA of the CDR3 is TGTGCCAGCTCACCAAAGACAGGGGGCGGCAATGGCTACACCTTC. It translates to CASSPKTGGGNGYTF.

The V and J genes are TRBV25-1 and TRBJ1-2, with D unresolved. V was trimmed by 10 bases and J by 7 bases, leaving 13 bases between them. Germline V CDR1 and CDR2: MGHDK, SYGVNS. The CDR3 extends over 11 amino acids. The CDR3 DNA is TGTGCCACCAGGACTGACTCTGGCTACACCTTC. Translated: CATRTDSGYTF.

The rearrangement joins TRBV7-9 to TRBJ2-1, with TRBD1 matching 7 bases. CDR1 SEHNR and CDR2 FQNEAQ come from the germline V gene (reference sequence). V gave up 5 bases and J gave up 6 bases; unmatched junction bases: 4. There are 13 residues in the CDR3. The CDR3: CASSRGPFNEQFF. The DNA for the CDR3 is TGTGCCAGCAGCAGGGGGCCTTTCAATGAGCAGTTCTTC.

This clonotype has more than one count but fewer than ten. J is TRBJ2-5 and V is TRBV28; either TRBD1 or TRBD2 may fit D (5 bases each). The CDR3 runs 15 residues. Trimming stripped 4 bases from V and 3 bases from J, with 15 bases between. Germline CDR1 reads MDHEN; CDR2 reads SYDVKM. DNA for the CDR3: TGTGCCAGCAGTTCCCCGGGGACGGGCAAAGAGACCCAGTACTTC. This translates into CASSSPGTGKETQYF.

With regard to this clonotype: Germline is not matched at one junction end, which may reflect a read error. This chain's CDR3 is CATGDIYGYTF. The CDR3 DNA reads as TGTGCCACCGGTGACATCTATGGCTACACCTTC. V usage is TRBV24-1 and J usage is TRBJ1-2, with unresolved D. The CDR3 is 11 residues long. Looked up from germline, CDR1 is KGHDR and CDR2 is SFDVKD.